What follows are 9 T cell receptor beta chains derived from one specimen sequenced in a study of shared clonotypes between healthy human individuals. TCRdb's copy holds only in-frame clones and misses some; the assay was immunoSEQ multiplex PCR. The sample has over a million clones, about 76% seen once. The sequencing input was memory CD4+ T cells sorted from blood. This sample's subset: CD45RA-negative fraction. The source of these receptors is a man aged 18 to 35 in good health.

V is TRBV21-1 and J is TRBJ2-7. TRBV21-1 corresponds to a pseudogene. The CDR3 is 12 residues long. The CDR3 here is CASSKSSLEQYF. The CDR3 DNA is TGTGCCAGCAGCAAAAGCAGTCTCGAGCAGTACTTC.

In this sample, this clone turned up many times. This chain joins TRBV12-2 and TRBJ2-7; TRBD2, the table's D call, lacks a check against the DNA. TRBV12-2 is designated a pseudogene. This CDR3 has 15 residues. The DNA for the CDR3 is TGTGCAAGTCGCTTAGCCGGGACTAGCGTCTACGAGCAGTACTTC. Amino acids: CASRLAGTSVYEQYF.

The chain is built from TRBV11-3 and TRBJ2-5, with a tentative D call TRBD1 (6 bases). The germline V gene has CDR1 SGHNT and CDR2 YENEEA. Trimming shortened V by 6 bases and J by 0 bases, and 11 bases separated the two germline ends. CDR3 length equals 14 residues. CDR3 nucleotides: TGTGCCAGCAGTGCCGACAGGAACCAAGAGACCCAGTACTTC. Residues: CASSADRNQETQYF.

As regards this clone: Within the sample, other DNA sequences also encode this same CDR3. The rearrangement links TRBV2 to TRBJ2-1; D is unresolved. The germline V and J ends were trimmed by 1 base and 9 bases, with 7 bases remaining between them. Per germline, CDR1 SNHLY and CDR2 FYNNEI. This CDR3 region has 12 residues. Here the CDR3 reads CASSEGVGEQFF. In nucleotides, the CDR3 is TGTGCCAGCAGTGAAGGAGTTGGTGAGCAGTTCTTC.

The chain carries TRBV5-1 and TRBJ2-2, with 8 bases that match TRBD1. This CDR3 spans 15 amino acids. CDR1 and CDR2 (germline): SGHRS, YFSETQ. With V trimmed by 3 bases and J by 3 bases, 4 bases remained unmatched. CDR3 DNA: TGCGCCAGCAGCTGGGGACAGGTCGACACCGGGGAGCTGTTTTTT. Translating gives CASSWGQVDTGELFF.

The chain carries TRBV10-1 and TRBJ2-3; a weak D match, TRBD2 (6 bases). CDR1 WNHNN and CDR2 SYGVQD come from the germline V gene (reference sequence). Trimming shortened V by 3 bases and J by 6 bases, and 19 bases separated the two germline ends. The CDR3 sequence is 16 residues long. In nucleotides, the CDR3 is TGCGCCAGCAGTGAAAGGACTACCCCCCCGAGGGATACGCAGTATTTT. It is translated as CASSERTTPPRDTQYF.

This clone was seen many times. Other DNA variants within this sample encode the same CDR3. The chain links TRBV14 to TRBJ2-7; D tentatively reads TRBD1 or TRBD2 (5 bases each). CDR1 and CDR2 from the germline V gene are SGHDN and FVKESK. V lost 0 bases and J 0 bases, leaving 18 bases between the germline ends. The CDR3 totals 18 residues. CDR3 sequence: CASSQDRRGVYGSYEQYF. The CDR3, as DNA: TGTGCCAGCAGCCAAGATCGAAGAGGGGTTTACGGCTCCTACGAGCAGTACTTC.

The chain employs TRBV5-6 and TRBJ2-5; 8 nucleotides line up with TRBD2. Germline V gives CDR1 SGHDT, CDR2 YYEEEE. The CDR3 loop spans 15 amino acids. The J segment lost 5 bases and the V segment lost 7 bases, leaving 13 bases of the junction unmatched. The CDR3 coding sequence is TGTGCCAGCCGGGGGGGAATAACCCAGGCGGAGACCCAGTACTTC. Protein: CASRGGITQAETQYF.

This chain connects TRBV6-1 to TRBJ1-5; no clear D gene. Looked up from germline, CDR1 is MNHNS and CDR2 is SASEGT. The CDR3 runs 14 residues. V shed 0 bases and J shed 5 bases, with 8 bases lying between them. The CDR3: CASSEAGSDQPQHF. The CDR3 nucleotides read TGTGCCAGCAGTGAAGCGGGTTCCGATCAGCCCCAGCATTTT.